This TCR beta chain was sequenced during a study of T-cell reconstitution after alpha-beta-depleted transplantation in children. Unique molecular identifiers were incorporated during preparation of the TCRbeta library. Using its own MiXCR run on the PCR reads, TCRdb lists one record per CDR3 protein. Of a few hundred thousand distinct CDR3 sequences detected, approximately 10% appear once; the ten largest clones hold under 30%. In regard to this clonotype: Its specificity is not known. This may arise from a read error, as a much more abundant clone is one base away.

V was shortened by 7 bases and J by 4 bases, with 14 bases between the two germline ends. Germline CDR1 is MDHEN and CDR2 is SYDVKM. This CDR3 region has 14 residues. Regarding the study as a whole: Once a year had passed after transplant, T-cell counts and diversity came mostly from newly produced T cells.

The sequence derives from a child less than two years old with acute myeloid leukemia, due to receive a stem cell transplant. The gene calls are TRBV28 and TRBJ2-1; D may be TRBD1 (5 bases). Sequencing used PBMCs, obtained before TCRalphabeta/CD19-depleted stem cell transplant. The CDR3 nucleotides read TGTGCCAGCATGGCGACAGTCGGTTACAATGAGCAGTTCTTC. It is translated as CASMATVGYNEQFF.